This TCR beta chain was captured in a study of blood T cell repertoires in COVID-19. At the level of the study: Material from acute and convalescent COVID-19 was sourced from the United States, Italy and Spain.

As originally analysed: Estimation of nucleated cell counts was performed using reference gene primer amplification. TCRdb's copy holds only in-frame clones and misses some; the assay was immunoSEQ multiplex PCR. V and J calls and clone size follow that table, whereas D and trimming were derived from the DNA. The repertoire includes more than 250,000 clones, more than 70% of them detected once, and 5% to 7.5% sits in the top ten. V lost 8 bases to trimming and J lost 4 bases, with 20 bases between them. The CDR3 consists of 15 residues. Germline-derived CDR1 and CDR2 are ENHRY and SYGVKD. The chain couples TRBV10-3 to TRBJ1-1; D unresolved. The sequence was obtained from a man aged 18 to 29 who had recovered from COVID-19. Sequenced input: peripheral blood. The CDR3 DNA sequence: TGTGCCATCCGCCTTTCAGCCAGCGCCATCACTGAAGCTTTCTTT. This gives the protein CAIRLSASAITEAFF.